This entry features one T cell receptor beta chain sequence. No antigen is known for it. Other DNA variants within this sample encode the same CDR3. The sample comes from a study of cytomegalovirus exposure and HLA in healthy donors. Regarding the study as a whole: Clusters of TCRs from the first cohort tended to co-occur in the 110 or so validation repertoires (as a later analysis found).

The V end lost 3 bases, the J end lost 4 bases, and 3 bases lay between the germline ends. The CDR3 is 11 amino acids. CDR1 is SGHTA, CDR2 FQGNSA, per germline. The data were produced by immunoSEQ multiplex PCR, yet TCRdb's version contains in-frame clones alone and is incomplete. The repertoire consists of some 150,000 clones, with around 90% occurring once and the leading ten covering roughly 4.3%. The receptor was isolated from a man aged 18-30 years in good health and CMV-seropositive. The sample was PBMCs. The chain combines TRBV7-2 with TRBJ2-5; D is unclear. CDR3 loop: CASSFIETQYF. CDR3 nucleotides: TGTGCCAGCAGCTTCATAGAGACCCAGTACTTC.